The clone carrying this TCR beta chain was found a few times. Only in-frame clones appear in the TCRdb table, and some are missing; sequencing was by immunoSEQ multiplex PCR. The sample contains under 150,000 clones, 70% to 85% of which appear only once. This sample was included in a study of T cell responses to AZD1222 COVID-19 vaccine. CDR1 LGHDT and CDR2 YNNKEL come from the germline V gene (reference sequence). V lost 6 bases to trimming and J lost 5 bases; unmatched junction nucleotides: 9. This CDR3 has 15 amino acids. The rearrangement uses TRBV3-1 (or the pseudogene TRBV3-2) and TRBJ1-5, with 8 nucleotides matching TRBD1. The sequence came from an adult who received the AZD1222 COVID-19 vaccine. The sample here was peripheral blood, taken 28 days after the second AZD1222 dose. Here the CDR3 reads CASSSGQGLYQPQHF. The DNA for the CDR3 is TGTGCCAGCAGTTCAGGACAGGGTCTATATCAGCCCCAGCATTTT.